The rows below give T cell receptor beta chains drawn from one sample of a study of T cell repertoires in cytomegalovirus infection. One entry per CDR3 protein, called by TCRdb with MiXCR from the reads. This sample has some 400,000 distinct CDR3 sequences, with around 32% found just once. The source material was PBMCs. The receptors originated from a human donor in good health (CMV status not recorded). Some clones in this sample may be carry-over from other donors' samples. Each CDR3 is given with its conserved first and last residue. A D gene is named only where the DNA matches it firmly. The size of a clone is reported for some rows only, either as once, few or many, or as a class for expanded clones.

TRBV2,.,few,TRBJ2-1,CASSLDGRISYNEQFF,TGTGCCAGCAGCCTCGACGGACGGATCTCCTACAATGAGCAGTTCTTC
TRBV7-9,.,few,TRBJ2-7,CASSPDGLEQYF,TGTGCCAGCAGCCCGGACGGCCTCGAGCAGTACTTC
TRBV7-9,.,many,TRBJ2-7,CASSLASRSYEQYF,TGTGCCAGCAGCTTAGCTTCGAGATCCTACGAGCAGTACTTC
TRBV19,.,few,TRBJ1-5,CASSRLLNQPQHF,TGTGCCAGTAGTCGACTGCTCAATCAGCCCCAGCATTTT
TRBV19,.,.,TRBJ2-2,CASSIGRMTGELFF,TGTGCCAGTAGTATAGGCCGAATGACCGGGGAGCTGTTTTTT
TRBV6-2/TRBV6-3,.,.,TRBJ2-3,CASSYEAGLRDTQYF,TGTGCCAGCAGTTATGAGGCGGGTTTGCGAGATACGCAGTATTTT
TRBV5-1,.,.,TRBJ2-5,CASSLDVQQETQYF,TGCGCCAGCAGCTTGGATGTGCAGCAAGAGACCCAGTACTTC
TRBV29-1,.,few,TRBJ1-1,CSVELGVNTEAFF,TGCAGCGTTGAACTGGGGGTGAACACTGAAGCTTTCTTT
TRBV25-1,.,few,TRBJ1-4,CASSETLAANEKLFF,TGTGCCAGCAGTGAAACACTCGCGGCTAATGAAAAACTGTTTTTT
TRBV6-1,.,few,TRBJ2-1,CASSPSGSTYNEQFF,TGTGCCAGCAGTCCTTCTGGCAGCACCTACAATGAGCAGTTCTTC
TRBV4-3,.,.,TRBJ1-4,CASSQVEGEKLFF,TGCGCCAGCAGCCAAGTCGAAGGTGAAAAACTGTTTTTT
TRBV4-1,.,.,TRBJ2-3,CASSHWTSTDTQYF,TGCGCCAGCAGCCACTGGACTAGCACAGATACGCAGTATTTT
TRBV7-8,.,many,TRBJ2-1,CASSFTGWNEQFF,TGTGCCAGCAGCTTTACAGGGTGGAATGAGCAGTTCTTC
TRBV12-3/TRBV12-4,.,.,TRBJ1-1,CASSFGPFTEAFF,TGTGCCAGCAGTTTCGGACCCTTCACTGAAGCTTTCTTT
TRBV4-1,.,.,TRBJ2-3,CSSSDTRATQYF,TGCTCCAGCAGCGACACTAGAGCTACGCAGTATTTT
TRBV6-2/TRBV6-3,TRBD1,few,TRBJ1-6,CATFRDRGSPLHF,TGTGCCACGTTCCGGGACAGGGGTTCACCCCTCCACTTT
TRBV28,TRBD1,.,TRBJ1-6,CASSFTGVSGSPLHF,TGTGCCAGCAGTTTTACAGGGGTGTCGGGATCACCCCTCCACTTT
TRBV28,TRBD2,few,TRBJ2-3,CASSQASGDGGTQYF,TGTGCCAGCAGCCAGGCTAGCGGGGACGGGGGTACGCAGTATTTT